A single T cell receptor beta chain is shown here with its context. Its antigen is as yet unknown. Germline V gives CDR1 MRHNA, CDR2 SNTAGT. This CDR3 spans 19 amino acids. Trimming removed 7 bases from V and 5 bases from J; junction bases left unmatched: 18. Specified time point: pre-treatment baseline. Disease control meant complete response, partial response or stable disease at 12 weeks. No patient had earlier systemic cancer treatment, concurrent immunosuppressants, or another active cancer. These data come from a study of blood T cell dynamics during melanoma immunotherapy. Each bulk PBMC sample had roughly 400 ng DNA loaded. The assay was immunoSEQ multiplex PCR, and TCRdb's table has in-frame clones only and misses some. The table has approximately 4,900 clones, approximately 84% seen once. General observations from the study: The study could not tell melanoma-specific clones from general immune activation.

Sequencing used blood, obtained from a patient treated with checkpoint blockade. This TCR came from a human donor with melanoma. V gene TRBV6-4 combines with J gene TRBJ2-2; 11 positions match TRBD2. This CDR3 reads CASKAPWGLAGGSTGELFF. In DNA, the CDR3 is TGTGCCAGCAAAGCCCCCTGGGGGCTAGCGGGAGGATCGACCGGGGAGCTGTTTTTT.